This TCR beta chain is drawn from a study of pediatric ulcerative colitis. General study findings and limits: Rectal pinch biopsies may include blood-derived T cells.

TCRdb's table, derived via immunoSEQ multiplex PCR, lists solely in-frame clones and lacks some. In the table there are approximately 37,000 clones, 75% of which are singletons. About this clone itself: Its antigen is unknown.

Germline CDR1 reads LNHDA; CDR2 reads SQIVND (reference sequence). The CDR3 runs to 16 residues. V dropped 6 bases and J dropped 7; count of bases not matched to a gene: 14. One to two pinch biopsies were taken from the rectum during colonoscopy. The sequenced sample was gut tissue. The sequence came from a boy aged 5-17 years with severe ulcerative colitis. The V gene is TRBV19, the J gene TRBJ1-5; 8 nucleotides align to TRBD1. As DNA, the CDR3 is TGTGCCAGTAGCCGCACCTCCGGACAGGGTTGGCAGCCCCAGCATTTT. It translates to CASSRTSGQGWQPQHF. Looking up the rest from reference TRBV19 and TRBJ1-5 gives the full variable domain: DGGITQSPKYLFRKEGQNVTLSCEQNLNHDAMYWYRQDPGQGLRLIYYSQIVNDFQKGDIAEGYSVSREKKESFPLTVTSAQKNPTAFYLCASSRTSGQGWQPQHFGDGTRLSIL.